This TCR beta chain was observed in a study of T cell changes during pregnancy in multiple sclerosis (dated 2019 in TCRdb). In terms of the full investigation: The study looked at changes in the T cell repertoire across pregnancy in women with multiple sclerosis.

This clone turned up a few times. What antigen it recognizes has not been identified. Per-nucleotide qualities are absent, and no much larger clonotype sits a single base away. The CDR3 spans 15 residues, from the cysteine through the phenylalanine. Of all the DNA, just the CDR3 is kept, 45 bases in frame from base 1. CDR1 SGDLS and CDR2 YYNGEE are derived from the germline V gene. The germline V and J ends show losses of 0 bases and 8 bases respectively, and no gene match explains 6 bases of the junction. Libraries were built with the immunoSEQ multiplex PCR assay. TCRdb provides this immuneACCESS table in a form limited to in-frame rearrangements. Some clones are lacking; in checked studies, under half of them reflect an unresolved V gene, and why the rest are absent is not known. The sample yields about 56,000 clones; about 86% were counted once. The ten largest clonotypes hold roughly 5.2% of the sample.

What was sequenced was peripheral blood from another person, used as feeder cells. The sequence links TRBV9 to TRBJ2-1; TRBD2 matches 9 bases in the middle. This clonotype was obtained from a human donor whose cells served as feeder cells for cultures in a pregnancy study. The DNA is TGTGCCAGCAGCGTAGGGGGACTAGCAGGCGATGAGCAGTTCTTC. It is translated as CASSVGGLAGDEQFF.